This T cell receptor (beta chain) was recovered during a study of cytomegalovirus exposure and HLA in healthy donors (dated by TCRdb to 2016 to 2017). The study in broad terms: An earlier analysis of 550 to 700 of the donors reported 250 to 350 Gb of sequence data and approximately 110 million unique TCR beta sequences from some 180 million T cells. Approximately 300 gigabases of sequencing data and around 80 million unique TCR sequences made up an early release that covered nearly 650 HLA-typed donors. Of the 398 genotyped donors, approximately 83% fell in the genetic ancestry cluster associated with self-reported Caucasian donors. The study was designed to test whether signatures of past pathogen exposure could be identified by cataloging public T cell receptors. The T cell repertoires of 550 to 850 subjects were profiled by immunosequencing and related to cytomegalovirus serostatus. In addition to the first cohort of approximately 650 subjects, a separate validation cohort of some 120 different subjects was used. The study combined high-throughput TCR immunosequencing, statistical association of individual TCRs with disease status, and machine learning to predict cytomegalovirus infection status. A later analysis re-examined previously published TCR beta repertoires from about 700 donors and added high-resolution HLA genotyping to investigate patterns of TCR occurrence. Rather than drawing on any new phenotypic data, the later analysis identified candidate immune exposures from TCR beta sequences and the way those sequences occurred across donors. An earlier analysis of around 580 of the donors used high-throughput TCR beta sequencing to judge whether each TCR beta V gene segment behaved as functional or pseudogenic. Donor age, sex, ethnicity and CMV serostatus were collected together with the repertoire data. A later genetic analysis took genome-wide SNP genotypes for about three fifths of the 666 donors and used that subset as a discovery cohort. Every discovery cohort repertoire had been produced on one sequencing platform. Class I and class II HLA loci were covered by the typing at four-digit resolution. The number of typed donors differed by locus: 629-630 for A, B, C, DRB1 and DQB1; approximately 520 for DQA1; over 600 for DPA1; and around 470 for DPB1. Because of strong linkage in the cohort, roughly five DR-DQ haplotypes were treated as single units for association and clustering. Among 350 to 400 genotyped donors of the cohort, an average of about 240,000 unique TCR beta nucleotide sequences were sequenced per donor, roughly 20% of them non-productive.

Libraries were prepared through the immunoSEQ multiplex PCR assay. A mixture of 60 forward primers for TCR Vbeta segments and 13 reverse primers for TCR Jbeta segments was used in the multiplex PCR. A multiplex PCR assay on genomic DNA amplified the CDR3 region of rearranged TCR beta genes. The amplified TCR beta libraries were sequenced on the Illumina HiSeq System as 87-base-pair reads. The original pipeline was this. A later analysis tallied around 80 million unique TCR beta chains across the 666 repertoires, and some 10 million of those chains were shared by two or more donors. A nearest-neighbor algorithm error-corrected the raw reads and collapsed the reads into unique sequences, merging closely related sequences to remove PCR and sequencing errors. Alignment of CDR3 sequences to IMGT reference sequences was used to assign V, D and J gene segments. Each retained sequence needed at least a six-nucleotide match to both a V gene segment and a J gene segment. A rearrangement counted as productive if the CDR3 had no stop codons and remained in frame with V and J, and every other rearrangement counted as non-productive. Following IMGT convention, CDR3 was defined as the stretch from the second conserved V-encoded cysteine up to the conserved J-encoded phenylalanine. The earlier analysis of fewer than 750 of the donors excluded sequences that lacked an unambiguous match to a single V gene segment. In an earlier analysis of around 600 of the donors, V segments were called functional above 56.7% productive rearrangements and were called segregating when the between-donor standard deviation exceeded 5%. A statistical classification framework was built to diagnose cytomegalovirus status from the catalog of TCR beta chain sequences. In a later analysis, TCR nucleotide sequences were compared against IMGT/GENE-DB human TR gene sequences so that V and J genes could be assigned. A later analysis assigned CDR3 sequences and most-parsimonious VDJ recombination scenarios with the TCRdist pipeline. In a later analysis, each TCR beta chain was defined by its CDR3 amino acid sequence together with its V-gene family, and reads without a unique V-gene family were excluded. A later analysis removed nearly 600 highly shared, low-generation-probability nucleotide sequences to deal with suspected cross-contamination and a sequencing artifact. For each public chain, a later analysis derived a clonal expansion index from normalized ranks of inferred template counts within each repertoire. A later analysis computed generation probabilities with a VDJ recombination model fitted to out-of-frame rearrangements, and checked the results against IGoR. In a later analysis, TCR-TCR, TCR-HLA and TCR-CMV co-occurrence was scored with hypergeometric tests, and a repertoire-size bias correction was applied to TCR pairs. False discovery rates were estimated in a later analysis by permuting HLA or CMV assignments 20 times. In a later analysis, co-occurring TCRs were grouped with DBSCAN, and TCRdist sequence similarity was added when clustering was performed within HLA-allele-positive subsets. Repertoires with fewer than 30,000 or more than 120,000 public chains were left out of co-occurrence clustering, as were about five repertoires with anomalous nucleotide sharing. Drawn from immuneACCESS, this table holds only the in-frame rearrangements with V and J called that TCRdb kept. Clones are partly lost; checked studies trace under half to an unresolved V gene and leave the rest unexplained. V and J calls and clone size are given by that table; D and trimming were obtained from the DNA. The sample includes 120,000 or so clones, with more than 60% observed a single time. The top ten hold nearly 9.5% of the sample.

V is cut by 2 bases and J by 8 bases, and the space between the germline ends is 15 bases. As encoded in the germline V gene (reference sequence), CDR1 is GTSNPN while CDR2 is SVGIG. Its CDR3 holds 13 amino acids, cysteine through phenylalanine. The sequence is cut down to CDR3 DNA, 39 bases in frame from base 1. What the work shows at the level of the full study, not this receptor alone: Linkage disequilibrium might explain the correlated functional status among segregating V segments, but an unknown experimental factor could not be excluded. In this cohort, only TCR beta chains were sequenced, and detectable features were limited by the absence of alpha or paired-chain data. The only immune exposure information available for the cohort was CMV serostatus. In a later analysis, TCR association rates were found to vary across HLA loci, with the most associated TCRs seen for DRB1 alleles and the fewest for HLA-C alleles. In a later analysis, several top co-occurrence clusters were reported to appear linked to parvovirus B19, influenza, CMV and Epstein-Barr virus. The 87-base-pair reads could not distinguish some IMGT-functional V segments, including TRBV6-2 and TRBV6-3, so those segments were excluded. A further reported finding was that TCR beta sequences accurately predicted the HLA-A and HLA-B alleles for most subjects in the first cohort. An association between a missense DCLRE1C variant and V-gene and J-gene trimming of TCR beta chains was found in a later genetic analysis and replicated in an independent cohort. Cytomegalovirus status was reported to be diagnosed by the classifier with high specificity and sensitivity in both the original and validation cohorts. Strong co-occurrence of HLA alleles, especially DR and DQ, made assigning TCR associations to individual alleles difficult. In an earlier analysis of 450 to 750 of the donors, most TCR beta V segments appeared in productive rearrangements about 90% or about 30% of the time, broadly matching IMGT annotations. Compared with equally common non-associated chains, HLA-associated TCR beta chains in a later analysis were more clonally expanded and had lower generation probabilities. It was suggested by the authors that the approach could potentially be generalized to other disease states and immunological phenotypes. A cluster of highly shared sequence variants was judged likely to represent a technical artifact of the sequencing pipeline. In a later analysis, around 17,000 TCR beta sequences were associated with specific HLA alleles at a false discovery rate of 0.05. Three of the identified cytomegalovirus-associated TCR beta chains were confirmed in vitro to be specific for cytomegalovirus antigens. In a later analysis, most CMV-associated TCR beta chains were found to appear HLA-restricted, with HLA associations seemingly driven largely by CMV exposure. While some public TCRs were present in many individuals, most TCR sequences turned up only very rarely across donors. The presence/absence analyses assumed that sequencing depth was roughly uniform across donors, and that assumption may not be true. Because counts were too low, more than 15 rarely observed V segments, including chromosome 9 orphons, were left out of the earlier analysis of 587 of the donors. The study listed 164 TCR beta chains as associated with cytomegalovirus. A later genetic analysis reported fewer N-insertions in productive TCRs among donors in an Asian-associated ancestry cluster than the roughly 690-donor mean. HLA typing was unavailable for some donors at each locus, so association tests used only the typed subset.

Details on this clone: There is no known antigen for this receptor. There are no base qualities to consult, and no much larger clone falls within one base.

In total, fewer than 750 healthy bone marrow donors made up the cohort. Cohort members were all nominally healthy when sampled, although unrecorded immune exposures were likely present. The donor was CMV seropositive and belonged to the group of about 290 seropositive cohort members. A peripheral blood sample was collected from each donor, and TCR beta sequencing was performed on peripheral blood mononuclear cells. The Qiagen DNeasy Blood Extraction Kit was used to extract genomic DNA from the blood cell samples. The origin of this receptor is a woman between 50 and 59 years old in good health and CMV-seropositive. The chain is encoded by TRBV30 joined to TRBJ1-2; the D region possibly corresponds to TRBD1 (5 bases align). Sequencing used PBMCs. The CDR3 protein: CAWSLRGSRGYTF. In nucleotides, the sequence is TGTGCCTGGAGTTTAAGGGGCTCGCGGGGCTACACCTTC. Here the CDR3 is joined to the reference TRBV30 and TRBJ1-2 genes, and the full variable domain is: SQTIHQWPATLVQPVGSPLSLECTVEGTSNPNLYWYRQAAGRGLQLLFYSVGIGQISSEVPQNLSASRPQDRQFILSSKKLLLSDSGFYLCAWSLRGSRGYTFGSGTRLTVV.